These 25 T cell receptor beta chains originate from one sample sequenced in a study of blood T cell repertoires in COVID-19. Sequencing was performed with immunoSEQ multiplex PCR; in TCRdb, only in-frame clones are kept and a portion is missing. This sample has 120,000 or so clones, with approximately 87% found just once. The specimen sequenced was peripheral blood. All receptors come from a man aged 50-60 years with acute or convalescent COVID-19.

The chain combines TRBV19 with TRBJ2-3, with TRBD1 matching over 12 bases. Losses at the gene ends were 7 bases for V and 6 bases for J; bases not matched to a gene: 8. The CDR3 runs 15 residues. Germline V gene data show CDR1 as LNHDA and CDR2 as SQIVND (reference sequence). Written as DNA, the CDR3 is TGTGCCAGTAAACCGGGACAGGGGGCTTGGGATACGCAGTATTTT. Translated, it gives CASKPGQGAWDTQYF.

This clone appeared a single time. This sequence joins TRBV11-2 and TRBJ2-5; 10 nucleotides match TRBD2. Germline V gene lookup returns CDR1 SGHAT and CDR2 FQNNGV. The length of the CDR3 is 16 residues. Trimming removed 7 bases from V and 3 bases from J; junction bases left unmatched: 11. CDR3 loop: CASTVRAGGPEETQYF. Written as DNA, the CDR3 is TGTGCCAGCACCGTCCGAGCGGGAGGGCCCGAAGAGACCCAGTACTTC.

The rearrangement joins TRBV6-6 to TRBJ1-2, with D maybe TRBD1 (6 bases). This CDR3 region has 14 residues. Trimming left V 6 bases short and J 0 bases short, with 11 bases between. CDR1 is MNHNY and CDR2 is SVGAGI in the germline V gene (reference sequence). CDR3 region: CASSRRTANYGYTF. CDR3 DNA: TGTGCCAGCAGCCGAAGGACAGCTAACTATGGCTACACCTTC.

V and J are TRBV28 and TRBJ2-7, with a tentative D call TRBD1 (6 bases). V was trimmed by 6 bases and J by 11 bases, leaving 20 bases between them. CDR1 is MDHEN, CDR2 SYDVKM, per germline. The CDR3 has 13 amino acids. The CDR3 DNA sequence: TGTGCCAGCAGGGACCGGGACACTACGAAGGAGTACTTC. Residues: CASRDRDTTKEYF.

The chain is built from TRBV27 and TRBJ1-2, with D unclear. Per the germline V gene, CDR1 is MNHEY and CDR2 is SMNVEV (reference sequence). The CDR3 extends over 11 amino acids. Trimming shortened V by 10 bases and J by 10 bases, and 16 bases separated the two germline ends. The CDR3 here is CATYGGEVYTF. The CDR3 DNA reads TGTGCCACATACGGTGGGGAGGTCTACACCTTC.

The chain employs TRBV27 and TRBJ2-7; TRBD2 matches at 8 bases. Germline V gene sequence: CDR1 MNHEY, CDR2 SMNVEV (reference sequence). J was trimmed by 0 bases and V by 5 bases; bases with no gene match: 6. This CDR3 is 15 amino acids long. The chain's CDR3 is CASSTRGTSSYEQYF. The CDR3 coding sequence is TGTGCCAGCAGTACCCGAGGGACTAGCTCCTACGAGCAGTACTTC.

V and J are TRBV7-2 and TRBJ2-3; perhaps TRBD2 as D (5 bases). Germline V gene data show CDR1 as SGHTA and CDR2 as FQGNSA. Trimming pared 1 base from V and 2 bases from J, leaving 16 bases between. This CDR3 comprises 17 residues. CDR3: CASSLEASLDYTDTQYF. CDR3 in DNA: TGTGCCAGCAGCTTAGAGGCTAGCCTGGATTACACAGATACGCAGTATTTT. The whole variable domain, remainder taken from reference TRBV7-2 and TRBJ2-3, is GAGVSQSPSNKVTEKGKDVELRCDPISGHTALYWYRQSLGQGLEFLIYFQGNSAPDKSGLPSDRFSAERTGGSVSTLTIQRTQQEDSAVYLCASSLEASLDYTDTQYFGPGTRLTVL.

This CDR3 reads CASSSLGTSGQETQYF. CDR3 nucleotide sequence: TGTGCCAGCAGCTCTCTAGGGACTAGCGGCCAAGAGACCCAGTACTTC. The rearrangement joins TRBV7-6 to TRBJ2-5, with TRBD2 matching over 11 bases. The CDR3 runs 16 residues. Losses at the gene ends were 4 bases for V and 1 base for J; bases not matched to a gene: 5. CDR1 and CDR2 (germline): SGHVS, FNYEAQ. The full variable domain, its missing parts supplied by reference TRBV7-6 and TRBJ2-5, is GAGVSQSPRYKVTKRGQDVALRCDPISGHVSLYWYRQALGQGPEFLTYFNYEAQQDKSGLPNDRFSAERPEGSISTLTIQRTEQRDSAMYRCASSSLGTSGQETQYFGPGTRLLVL.

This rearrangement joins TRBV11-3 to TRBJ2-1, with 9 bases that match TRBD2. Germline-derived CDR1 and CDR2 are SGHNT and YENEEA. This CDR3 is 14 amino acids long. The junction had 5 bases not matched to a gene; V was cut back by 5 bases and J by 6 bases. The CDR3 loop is CASSLMTSGNEQFF. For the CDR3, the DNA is TGTGCCAGCAGCCTGATGACTAGCGGCAATGAGCAGTTCTTC.

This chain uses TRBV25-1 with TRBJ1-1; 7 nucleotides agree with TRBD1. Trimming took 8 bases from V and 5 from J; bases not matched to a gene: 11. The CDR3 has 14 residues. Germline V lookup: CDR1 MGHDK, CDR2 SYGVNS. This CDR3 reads CASDPTGLGTEAFF. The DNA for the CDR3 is TGTGCCAGCGACCCGACAGGGTTAGGGACTGAAGCTTTCTTT.

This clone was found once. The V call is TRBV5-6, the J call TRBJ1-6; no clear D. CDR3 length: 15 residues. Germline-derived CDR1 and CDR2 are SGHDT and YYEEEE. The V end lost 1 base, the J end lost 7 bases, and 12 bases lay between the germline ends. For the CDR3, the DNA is TGTGCCAGCAGCTTGACGAGAGAATGGAATTCACCCCTCCACTTT. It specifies CASSLTREWNSPLHF.

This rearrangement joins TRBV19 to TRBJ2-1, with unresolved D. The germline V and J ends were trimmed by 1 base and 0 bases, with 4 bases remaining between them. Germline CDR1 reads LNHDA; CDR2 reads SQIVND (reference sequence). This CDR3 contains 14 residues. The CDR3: CASSIGPSYNEQFF. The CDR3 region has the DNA TGTGCCAGTAGTATAGGGCCCTCCTACAATGAGCAGTTCTTC.

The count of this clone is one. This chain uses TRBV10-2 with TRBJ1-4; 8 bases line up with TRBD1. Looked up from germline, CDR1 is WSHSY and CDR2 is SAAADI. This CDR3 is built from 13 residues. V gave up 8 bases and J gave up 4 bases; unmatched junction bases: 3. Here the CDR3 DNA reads TGCGCCAGCGGGGACAGGAATAATGAAAAACTGTTTTTT. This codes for CASGDRNNEKLFF.

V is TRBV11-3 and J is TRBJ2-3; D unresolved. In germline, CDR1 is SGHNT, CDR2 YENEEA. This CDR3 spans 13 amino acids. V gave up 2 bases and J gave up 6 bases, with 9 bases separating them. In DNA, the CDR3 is TGTGCCAGCAGCTTATTGGTAGTGGATACGCAGTATTTT. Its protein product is CASSLLVVDTQYF.

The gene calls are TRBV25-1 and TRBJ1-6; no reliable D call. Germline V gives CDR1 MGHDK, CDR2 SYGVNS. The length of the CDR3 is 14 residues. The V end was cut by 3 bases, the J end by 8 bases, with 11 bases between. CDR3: CASSDVPRDSPLHF. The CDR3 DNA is TGTGCCAGCAGTGACGTCCCCCGGGATTCACCCCTCCACTTT.

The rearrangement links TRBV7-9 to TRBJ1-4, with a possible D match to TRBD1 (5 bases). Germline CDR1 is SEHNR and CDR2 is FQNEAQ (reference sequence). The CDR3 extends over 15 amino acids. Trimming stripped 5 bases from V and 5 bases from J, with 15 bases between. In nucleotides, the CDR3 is TGTGCCAGCAGCCCCAAGGGACGGGAGAATGAAAAACTGTTTTTT. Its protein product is CASSPKGRENEKLFF.

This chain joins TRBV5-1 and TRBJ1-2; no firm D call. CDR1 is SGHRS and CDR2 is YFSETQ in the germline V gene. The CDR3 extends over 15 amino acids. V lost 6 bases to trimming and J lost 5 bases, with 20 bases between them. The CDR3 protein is CASTDRSAGVYGYTF. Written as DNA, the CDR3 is TGCGCCAGCACTGATAGGAGTGCCGGAGTGTATGGCTACACCTTC.

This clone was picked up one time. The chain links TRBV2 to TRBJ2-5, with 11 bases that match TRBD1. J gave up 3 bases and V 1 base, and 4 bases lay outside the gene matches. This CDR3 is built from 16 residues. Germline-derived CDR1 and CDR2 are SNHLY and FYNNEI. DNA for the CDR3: TGTGCCAGCAGTGAAGGCCCGGGACAGGGGGAAGAGACCCAGTACTTC. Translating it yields CASSEGPGQGEETQYF.

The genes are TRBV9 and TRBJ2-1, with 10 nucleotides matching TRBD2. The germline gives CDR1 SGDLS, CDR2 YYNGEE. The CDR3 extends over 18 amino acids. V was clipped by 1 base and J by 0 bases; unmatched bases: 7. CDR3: CASSVTGLARSSYNEQFF. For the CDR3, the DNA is TGTGCCAGCAGCGTAACGGGACTAGCGAGGAGCTCCTACAATGAGCAGTTCTTC.

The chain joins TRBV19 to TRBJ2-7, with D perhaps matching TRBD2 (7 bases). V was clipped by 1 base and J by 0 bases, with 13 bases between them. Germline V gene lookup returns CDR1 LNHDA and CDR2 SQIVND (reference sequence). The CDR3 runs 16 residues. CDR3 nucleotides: TGTGCCAGTAGTATAGGGGGGGGCCGTTTCTCCTACGAGCAGTACTTC. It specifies CASSIGGGRFSYEQYF. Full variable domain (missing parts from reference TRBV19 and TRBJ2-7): DGGITQSPKYLFRKEGQNVTLSCEQNLNHDAMYWYRQDPGQGLRLIYYSQIVNDFQKGDIAEGYSVSREKKESFPLTVTSAQKNPTAFYLCASSIGGGRFSYEQYFGPGTRLTVT.

In DNA, the CDR3 is TGTGCCAGCTCACCACGGGCTAGCGGAGTAGGGACAGATACGCAGTATTTT. Amino acid sequence: CASSPRASGVGTDTQYF. The chain recombines TRBV18 with TRBJ2-3; 7 positions match TRBD2. The CDR3 runs to 17 residues. The germline V gene has CDR1 KGHSH and CDR2 LQKENI. Losses at the gene ends were 1 base for V and 3 bases for J; bases not matched to a gene: 10.

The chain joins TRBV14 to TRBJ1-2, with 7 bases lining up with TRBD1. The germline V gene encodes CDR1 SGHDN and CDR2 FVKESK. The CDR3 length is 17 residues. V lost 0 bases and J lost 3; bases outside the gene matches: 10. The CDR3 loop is CASSQDARGRPDYGYTF. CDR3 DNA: TGTGCCAGCAGCCAAGATGCCAGGGGGAGACCTGACTATGGCTACACCTTC.

CDR3 nucleotide sequence: TGTGCCAGCAATGGGGGGGCCACAGATACGCAGTATTTT. Translation: CASNGGATDTQYF. This chain uses TRBV9 with TRBJ2-3, with a tentative D call TRBD2 (7 bases). V was clipped by 6 bases and J by 2 bases, with 10 bases between them. The CDR3 length is 13 residues. The germline V gene has CDR1 SGDLS and CDR2 YYNGEE.

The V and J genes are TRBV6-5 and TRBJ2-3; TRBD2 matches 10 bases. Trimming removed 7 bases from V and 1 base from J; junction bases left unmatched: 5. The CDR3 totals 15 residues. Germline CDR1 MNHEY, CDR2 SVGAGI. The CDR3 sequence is CASTNLAGGTDTQYF. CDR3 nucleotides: TGTGCCAGCACCAACCTAGCGGGAGGCACAGATACGCAGTATTTT.

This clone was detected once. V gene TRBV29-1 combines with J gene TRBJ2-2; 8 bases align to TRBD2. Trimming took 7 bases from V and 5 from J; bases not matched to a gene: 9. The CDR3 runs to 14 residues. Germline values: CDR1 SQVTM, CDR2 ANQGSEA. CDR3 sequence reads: CSAPSGSRTGELFF. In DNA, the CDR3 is TGCAGCGCGCCCAGCGGGAGTAGAACCGGGGAGCTGTTTTTT.